Included here is one TCR beta chain sequence, with context. Its antigen remains unknown. The V and J ends lost 0 bases and 2 bases respectively, with 6 bases between them. This CDR3 has 14 amino acids. Germline CDR1 is LNHNV and CDR2 is YYDKDF (reference sequence). Study-wide findings and caveats: Tumor Tregs overlapped most with tumor, then blood, naive CD4+ cells.

After constant-region reverse-primer amplification, full-length variable regions underwent semi-nested PCR with Nested Universal Primer A. MiXCR, run by TCRdb on the 5' RACE reads, gives a single entry per CDR3 protein. The data hold tens of thousands of distinct CDR3 sequences, with around 28% observed a single time. The sequence was collected from a female donor with breast cancer. The specimen sequenced was naive CD4+ T cells sorted from blood. Subset meaning: naive CD4+ T cells, CD4+CD45RA+CD25-. The V and J genes are TRBV15 and TRBJ2-3; D remains ambiguous. The CDR3 loop reads CATSRDRNTDTQYF. CDR3 DNA: TGTGCCACCAGCAGAGACCGTAACACAGATACGCAGTATTTT.